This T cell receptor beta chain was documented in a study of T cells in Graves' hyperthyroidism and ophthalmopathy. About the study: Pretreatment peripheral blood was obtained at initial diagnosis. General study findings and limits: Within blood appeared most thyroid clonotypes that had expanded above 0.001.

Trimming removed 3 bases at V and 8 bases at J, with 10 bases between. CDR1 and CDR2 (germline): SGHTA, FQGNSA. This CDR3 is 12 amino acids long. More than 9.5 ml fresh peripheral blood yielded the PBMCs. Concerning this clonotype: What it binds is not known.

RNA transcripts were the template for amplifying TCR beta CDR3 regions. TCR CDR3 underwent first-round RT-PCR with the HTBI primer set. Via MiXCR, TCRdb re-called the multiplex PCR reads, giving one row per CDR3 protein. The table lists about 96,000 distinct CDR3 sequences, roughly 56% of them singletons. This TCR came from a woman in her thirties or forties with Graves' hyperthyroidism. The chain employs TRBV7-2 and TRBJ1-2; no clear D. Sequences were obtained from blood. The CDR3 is CASSFIGQGYTF. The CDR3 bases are TGTGCCAGCAGCTTCATCGGGCAGGGCTACACCTTC.